The 27 T cell receptor beta chains presented below share a single source sample, sequenced in a study of cytomegalovirus exposure and HLA in healthy donors. The table came from immunoSEQ multiplex PCR; TCRdb's copy has only in-frame clones and leaves some out. The repertoire has some 150,000 clones, about 89% of them found once; the top ten carry about 3.5%. The sequencing input was PBMCs. The receptors derive from a woman aged 18 to 35 in good health and CMV-seropositive.

This clone has a single count. The genes are TRBV12-5 and TRBJ1-5, with TRBD1 identical over 7 bases. Germline V gene data show CDR1 as LGHNT and CDR2 as FRNRAP. This CDR3 comprises 18 residues. With V trimmed by 2 bases and J by 2 bases, 12 bases remained unmatched. The CDR3 region has the DNA TGTGCTAGTGGTTTGCTCCACTCGACAGGGTCTGGCAATCAGCCCCAGCATTTT. Translated: CASGLLHSTGSGNQPQHF.

The rearrangement uses TRBV27 and TRBJ2-1; no reliable D call. CDR1 is MNHEY and CDR2 is SMNVEV in the germline V gene (reference sequence). Between the trimmed V and J ends, which lost 3 bases and 5 bases, there was a span of 11 bases. The CDR3 extends over 14 amino acids. The CDR3 DNA sequence: TGTGCCAGCAGTTTCTCCCCGTCTGACAATGAGCAGTTCTTC. Translating gives CASSFSPSDNEQFF.

The rearrangement joins TRBV7-6 to TRBJ2-3, with no clear D. This CDR3 is 15 amino acids long. Trimming took off 7 bases at V and 5 bases at J, with 19 bases between the two ends. Germline-derived CDR1 and CDR2 are SGHVS and FNYEAQ. The CDR3 here is CASIRQRREQDTQYF. The CDR3 DNA follows: TGTGCCAGCATCCGACAAAGACGAGAACAAGATACGCAGTATTTT.

V and J are TRBV30 and TRBJ2-7; 10 bases are a match to TRBD1. This CDR3 is built from 14 residues. Germline trimming cut 4 bases from V and 2 bases from J; bases unmatched to any gene: 5. In germline, CDR1 is GTSNPN, CDR2 SVGIG (reference sequence). CDR3 sequence: CAWTAGTGAYEQYF. CDR3 nucleotide sequence: TGTGCCTGGACCGCCGGGACAGGGGCCTACGAGCAGTACTTC.

This clone was detected once. The chain joins TRBV28 to TRBJ1-5; D gene unclear. The CDR3 totals 12 residues. Germline V gene lookup returns CDR1 MDHEN and CDR2 SYDVKM. V lost 2 bases to trimming and J lost 5 bases, with 4 bases between them. CDR3 sequence: CASSLEDQPQHF. DNA for the CDR3: TGTGCCAGCAGTTTAGAGGATCAGCCCCAGCATTTT. The full variable domain, with the rest looked up from reference TRBV28 and TRBJ1-5, is DVKVTQSSRYLVKRTGEKVFLECVQDMDHENMFWYRQDPGLGLRLIYFSYDVKMKEKGDIPEGYSVSREKKERFSLILESASTNQTSMYLCASSLEDQPQHFGDGTRLSIL.

This clone was detected only a few times. V gene TRBV11-3 combines with J gene TRBJ2-7, with D perhaps matching TRBD2 (5 bases). V lost 2 bases and J lost 4, with 12 bases in between. Germline V gives CDR1 SGHNT, CDR2 YENEEA. The CDR3 consists of 14 residues. The CDR3 bases are TGTGCCAGCAGCTTATCGGATAGCGCTTACGAGCAGTACTTC. Translating gives CASSLSDSAYEQYF.

This chain joins TRBV5-6 and TRBJ2-7; 7 bases agree with TRBD1. This CDR3 is built from 17 residues. Germline CDR1 is SGHDT and CDR2 is YYEEEE. The junction had 17 bases not matched to a gene; V was cut back by 5 bases and J by 3 bases. Written as DNA, the CDR3 is TGTGCCAGCAGACCGATGGGAGTCGGGACAGAGAACTACGAGCAGTACTTC. Its translation is CASRPMGVGTENYEQYF.

V gene TRBV10-3 combines with J gene TRBJ1-3; D is ambiguous. CDR1 and CDR2 from the germline V gene are ENHRY and SYGVKD. V lost 1 base, J lost 3 bases, and 7 bases lay in between. The CDR3 spans 14 residues. The chain's CDR3 is CAISEFSIGNTIYF. CDR3 DNA sequence: TGTGCCATCAGTGAGTTCTCTATTGGAAACACCATATATTTT.

V is TRBV9 and J is TRBJ2-3; 9 bases map to TRBD1. The germline CDR1 and CDR2 sequences are SGDLS and YYNGEE. The CDR3 is 13 amino acids. V lost 3 bases, J lost 6 bases, and 2 bases stayed unmatched. This CDR3 is CASSGGQGDTQYF. CDR3 nucleotide sequence: TGTGCCAGCAGCGGGGGACAGGGTGATACGCAGTATTTT. Full variable domain (missing parts from reference TRBV9 and TRBJ2-3): DSGVTQTPKHLITATGQRVTLRCSPRSGDLSVYWYQQSLDQGLQFLIQYYNGEERAKGNILERFSAQQFPDLHSELNLSSLELGDSALYFCASSGGQGDTQYFGPGTRLTVL.

V gene TRBV25-1 combines with J gene TRBJ1-5; no clear D gene. V was cut by 1 base and J by 1 base, with 8 bases left in between. The CDR3 consists of 15 residues. Germline loops: CDR1 MGHDK, CDR2 SYGVNS. The CDR3 loop reads CASSELGRSNQPQHF. The CDR3 nucleotides are TGTGCCAGCAGTGAATTAGGGAGGAGCAATCAGCCCCAGCATTTT.

The chain joins TRBV11-2 to TRBJ2-1; TRBD2 is a possible D gene (6 bases). This CDR3 region has 15 residues. V lost 0 bases and J lost 5, with 11 bases in between. Germline V gives CDR1 SGHAT, CDR2 FQNNGV. The CDR3 DNA reads as TGTGCCAGCAGCTTAGAGCTAGCGCGGAACAATGAGCAGTTCTTC. This gives the protein CASSLELARNNEQFF.

The J gene is TRBJ2-7, the V gene TRBV2, with TRBD2 matching over 7 bases. The CDR3 loop spans 14 amino acids. J was trimmed by 0 bases and V by 8 bases; bases with no gene match: 7. CDR1 and CDR2 from the germline V gene are SNHLY and FYNNEI. In nucleotides, the CDR3 is TGTGCCAGCGGGAACGGGAGGTCCTCCTACGAGCAGTACTTC. Amino acid sequence: CASGNGRSSYEQYF. The variable domain in full, with the rest retrieved from reference TRBV2 and TRBJ2-7, is EPEVTQTPSHQVTQMGQEVILRCVPISNHLYFYWYRQILGQKVEFLVSFYNNEISEKSEIFDDQFSVERPDGSNFTLKIRSTKLEDSAMYFCASGNGRSSYEQYFGPGTRLTVT.

The CDR3 spells CSAGDTEAFF. The CDR3 bases are TGCAGCGCCGGGGACACTGAAGCTTTCTTT. This chain connects TRBV29-1 to TRBJ1-1; D ambiguous. Trimming pared 7 bases from V and 3 bases from J, leaving 6 bases between. From germline, CDR1 is SQVTM and CDR2 ANQGSEA. There are 10 residues in the CDR3.

This chain joins TRBV30 and TRBJ1-1; maybe TRBD1 (5 bases). The CDR3 totals 15 residues. Germline loops: CDR1 GTSNPN, CDR2 SVGIG (reference sequence). Trimming stripped 4 bases from V and 0 bases from J, with 15 bases between. This chain's CDR3 is CAWIAQAIMNTEAFF. The CDR3 DNA sequence: TGTGCCTGGATTGCACAGGCCATCATGAACACTGAAGCTTTCTTT.

This clone was counted once. V gene TRBV5-1 combines with J gene TRBJ2-5, with 12 bases aligning to TRBD2. The CDR3 consists of 15 residues. V dropped 4 bases and J dropped 7; count of bases not matched to a gene: 8. Germline CDR1 reads SGHRS; CDR2 reads YFSETQ. Written as DNA, the CDR3 is TGCGCCAGCAGCCCGACTAGCGGGAGTGTTGGGACCCAGTACTTC. Its translation: CASSPTSGSVGTQYF.

The rearrangement joins TRBV5-1 to TRBJ2-1; D gene ambiguous. The CDR3 sequence is 15 residues long. V lost 0 bases and J 0 bases, leaving 7 bases between the germline ends. The V gene's germline CDR1 is SGHRS and CDR2 YFSETQ. This chain's CDR3 is CASSLERYSYNEQFF. CDR3 DNA: TGCGCCAGCAGCTTGGAGCGCTACTCCTACAATGAGCAGTTCTTC.

The V and J genes are TRBV30 and TRBJ2-4, with TRBD1 identical over 7 bases. Germline V lookup: CDR1 GTSNPN, CDR2 SVGIG (reference sequence). CDR3 size: 16 residues. J was trimmed by 2 bases and V by 0 bases; bases with no gene match: 7. The CDR3 coding sequence is TGTGCCTGGAGTGTTGTGAGGGGGCAGCCCAAAAACATTCAGTACTTC. This gives the protein CAWSVVRGQPKNIQYF.

V is TRBV13 and J is TRBJ2-7; TRBD2 matches 11 bases. V was pared by 5 bases and J by 5 bases, with 11 bases of the junction left unmatched. CDR1 and CDR2 (germline): PRHDT, FYEKMQ (reference sequence). The CDR3 runs to 16 residues. The CDR3 DNA is TGTGCCAGCAGCGGTAGCGGGAGGGACCTCCATAACGAGCAGTACTTC. Protein product: CASSGSGRDLHNEQYF.

This chain joins TRBV29-1 and TRBJ2-6; the match to TRBD1 covers 7 bases. The V gene end was trimmed by 3 bases and the J gene end by 13 bases; junction bases not matched to a gene: 12. The CDR3 extends over 14 amino acids. CDR1 is SQVTM, CDR2 ANQGSEA, per germline. The CDR3 DNA sequence: TGCAGCGTTGAGGAGCCGGGACAGCTCTTAGTCCTGACTTTC. Amino acid sequence: CSVEEPGQLLVLTF.

The chain recombines TRBV19 with TRBJ2-1; no firm D call. This CDR3 has 14 residues. V was clipped by 2 bases and J by 0 bases, with 5 bases between them. Per germline, CDR1 LNHDA and CDR2 SQIVND (reference sequence). The chain's CDR3 is CASSITGSYNEQFF. The CDR3 nucleotides are TGTGCCAGTAGTATAACCGGCTCCTACAATGAGCAGTTCTTC. Together with reference TRBV19 and TRBJ2-1, the CDR3 gives the full variable domain: DGGITQSPKYLFRKEGQNVTLSCEQNLNHDAMYWYRQDPGQGLRLIYYSQIVNDFQKGDIAEGYSVSREKKESFPLTVTSAQKNPTAFYLCASSITGSYNEQFFGPGTRLTVL.

V usage is TRBV30 and J usage is TRBJ2-5; D call uncertain. Trimming pared 3 bases from V and 4 bases from J, leaving 15 bases between. This CDR3 has 14 residues. CDR1 GTSNPN and CDR2 SVGIG come from the germline V gene (reference sequence). In DNA, the CDR3 is TGTGCCTGGAGCCTCCGCGGCGTCGTAGAGACCCAGTACTTC. This gives the protein CAWSLRGVVETQYF. Full variable domain (missing parts from reference TRBV30 and TRBJ2-5): SQTIHQWPATLVQPVGSPLSLECTVEGTSNPNLYWYRQAAGRGLQLLFYSVGIGQISSEVPQNLSASRPQDRQFILSSKKLLLSDSGFYLCAWSLRGVVETQYFGPGTRLLVL.

The rearrangement links TRBV5-1 to TRBJ2-1, with 10 nucleotides matching TRBD2. CDR1 is SGHRS and CDR2 is YFSETQ in the germline V gene. This CDR3 comprises 16 residues. V was clipped by 3 bases and J by 0 bases; unmatched bases: 3. The CDR3 reads CASSWPSGSSYNEQFF. The CDR3 bases are TGCGCCAGCAGCTGGCCTAGCGGGAGCTCCTACAATGAGCAGTTCTTC. Based on the CDR3 plus reference TRBV5-1 and TRBJ2-1, the full variable domain is KAGVTQTPRYLIKTRGQQVTLSCSPISGHRSVSWYQQTPGQGLQFLFEYFSETQRNKGNFPGRFSGRQFSNSRSEMNVSTLELGDSALYLCASSWPSGSSYNEQFFGPGTRLTVL.

The chain couples TRBV6-5 to TRBJ1-1, with a tentative D call TRBD1 (6 bases). The CDR3 runs to 14 residues. Trimming removed 5 bases at V and 1 base at J, with 11 bases between. Per the germline V gene, CDR1 is MNHEY and CDR2 is SVGAGI. The CDR3 loop reads CASSTYRENTEAFF. The CDR3 coding sequence is TGTGCCAGCAGTACCTACAGGGAGAACACTGAAGCTTTCTTT.

The gene calls are TRBV25-1 and TRBJ1-2; D call uncertain. The CDR3 consists of 14 residues. V lost 2 bases to trimming and J lost 7 bases, with 14 bases between them. Per the germline V gene, CDR1 is MGHDK and CDR2 is SYGVNS. The CDR3 DNA follows: TGTGCCAGCAGTGAAGTAGAGGGCTACCGTGGCTACACCTTC. It translates to CASSEVEGYRGYTF.

The chain links TRBV5-1 to TRBJ2-3, with 11 bases lining up with TRBD2. The V segment lost 2 bases and the J segment 6 bases; nucleotides outside the gene matches: 20. The CDR3 has 20 residues. CDR1 SGHRS and CDR2 YFSETQ come from the germline V gene. The DNA for the CDR3 is TGCGCCAGCAGCTTCATGACAGGAAGGGTCATAGCGGGAGGGCCGGATACGCAGTATTTT. Translated, it gives CASSFMTGRVIAGGPDTQYF.

This chain joins TRBV19 and TRBJ2-3, with TRBD1 matching over 8 bases. The germline gives CDR1 LNHDA, CDR2 SQIVND (reference sequence). This CDR3 has 14 residues. V was clipped by 4 bases and J by 5 bases; unmatched bases: 5. The CDR3: CASSSRGHKDTQYF. DNA for the CDR3: TGTGCCAGTAGTAGCAGGGGGCATAAAGATACGCAGTATTTT.

The rearrangement joins TRBV13 to TRBJ2-1, with a tentative D call TRBD2 (6 bases). The V end was cut by 1 base, the J end by 3 bases, with 10 bases between. The length of the CDR3 is 15 residues. The V gene's germline CDR1 is PRHDT and CDR2 FYEKMQ (reference sequence). The CDR3 sequence is CASSLDGSNYNEQFF. CDR3 DNA sequence: TGTGCCAGCAGCTTAGACGGGAGTAACTACAATGAGCAGTTCTTC.